Below are 20 T cell receptor beta chains sequenced from a single sample in a study of blood T cell repertoires in COVID-19. TCRdb's table, derived via immunoSEQ multiplex PCR, lists solely in-frame clones and lacks some. Of under 300,000 clones listed, more than 75% are singletons. Sequencing was performed on PBMCs or T cells enriched from blood (not recorded which). The receptor source for this set is a woman aged 40 to 50 with acute COVID-19.

The chain has TRBV12-2 and TRBJ2-7; TRBD2, as called in the table, went unchecked against the DNA. TRBV12-2 is deemed a pseudogene. The CDR3 is 14 residues long. The CDR3: CASRAGTSVYEQYF. CDR3 in DNA: TGTGCAAGTCGGGCCGGGACTAGTGTTTACGAGCAGTACTTC.

The CDR3, as DNA: TGTGCCAGCTCACAGACAGATAATGAAAAACTGTTTTTT. Amino acid sequence: CASSQTDNEKLFF. The chain joins TRBV18 to TRBJ1-4; D perhaps matches TRBD1 (5 bases). Germline V gene sequence: CDR1 KGHSH, CDR2 LQKENI. The CDR3 spans 13 residues. The ends were cut back, 4 bases at V and 4 bases at J, with 7 bases in the middle. The entire variable domain, with the rest obtained from reference TRBV18 and TRBJ1-4, is as follows: NAGVMQNPRHLVRRRGQEARLRCSPMKGHSHVYWYRQLPEEGLKFMVYLQKENIIDESGMPKERFSAEFPKEGPSILRIQQVVRGDSAAYFCASSQTDNEKLFFGSGTQLSVL.

With regard to this clone: This sample also contains other DNA sequences that code for the same CDR3. CDR3 protein: CASSYTSGSYEQYF. The CDR3 nucleotides read TGTGCCAGCAGTTATACTAGCGGGAGTTACGAGCAGTACTTC. The gene calls are TRBV6-5 and TRBJ2-7, with 11 positions matching TRBD2. The CDR3 covers 14 residues. The germline CDR1 and CDR2 sequences are MNHEY and SVGAGI. J was trimmed by 4 bases and V by 3 bases; bases with no gene match: 2.

This clone has just one count. This rearrangement joins TRBV5-1 to TRBJ2-5; no clear D. The CDR3 has 15 amino acids. V was trimmed by 0 bases and J by 1 base, leaving 10 bases between them. The germline CDR1 and CDR2 sequences are SGHRS and YFSETQ. CDR3: CASSLASRPQETQYF. Written as DNA, the CDR3 is TGCGCCAGCAGCTTGGCTAGTCGGCCCCAAGAGACCCAGTACTTC. Drawing the rest from reference TRBV5-1 and TRBJ2-5, the complete variable domain is KAGVTQTPRYLIKTRGQQVTLSCSPISGHRSVSWYQQTPGQGLQFLFEYFSETQRNKGNFPGRFSGRQFSNSRSEMNVSTLELGDSALYLCASSLASRPQETQYFGPGTRLLVL.

The chain employs TRBV11-1 and TRBJ1-2, with 9 bases aligning to TRBD1. Trimming removed 1 base from V and 4 bases from J; junction bases left unmatched: 4. The CDR3 is made up of 15 amino acids. Germline values: CDR1 SGHAT, CDR2 FQDESV (reference sequence). The chain's CDR3 is CASSLDGTGLYGYTF. CDR3 nucleotides: TGTGCCAGCAGCTTAGATGGGACAGGGCTCTATGGCTACACCTTC.

The chain couples TRBV19 to TRBJ2-2; no reliable D call. There are 14 residues in the CDR3. The ends were cut back, 1 base at V and 3 bases at J, with 6 bases in the middle. CDR1 and CDR2 (germline): LNHDA, SQIVND (reference sequence). CDR3 residues: CASSIGRDTGELFF. The CDR3 DNA sequence: TGTGCCAGTAGTATAGGCCGGGACACCGGGGAGCTGTTTTTT.

CDR3 in DNA: TGTGCCAGCAGTGATACACGGACAGGGAGCTCCTATAATTCACCCCTCCACTTT. Protein: CASSDTRTGSSYNSPLHF. The chain links TRBV6-1 to TRBJ1-6, with 8 bases identical to TRBD1. This CDR3 has 18 residues. Germline values: CDR1 MNHNS, CDR2 SASEGT. Trimming took 3 bases from V and 0 from J; bases not matched to a gene: 7.

This chain uses TRBV7-2 with TRBJ2-3; 8 bases agree with TRBD1. The CDR3 runs to 15 residues. V lost 5 bases, J lost 3 bases, and 7 bases stayed unmatched. Germline V gives CDR1 SGHTA, CDR2 FQGNSA. Here the CDR3 DNA reads TGTGCCAGCAGCCCCCACAGGGGGAAAACAGATACGCAGTATTTT. This translates into CASSPHRGKTDTQYF.

The V gene is TRBV29-1, the J gene TRBJ1-2, with 9 bases fitting TRBD1. Germline V gene lookup returns CDR1 SQVTM and CDR2 ANQGSEA. This CDR3 region has 13 residues. J was trimmed by 7 bases and V by 5 bases; bases with no gene match: 8. Here the CDR3 DNA reads TGCAGCGTTCTTCCGGACAGGGGCTTTGGCTACACCTTC. Its protein is CSVLPDRGFGYTF.

V and J are TRBV9 and TRBJ1-1; D is unclear. Germline CDR1 is SGDLS and CDR2 is YYNGEE. The CDR3 runs 15 residues. V was pared by 2 bases and J by 8 bases, with 19 bases between. CDR3 region: CASSVETSSPNEAFF. DNA of the CDR3: TGTGCCAGCAGCGTTGAAACTAGCTCCCCTAACGAAGCTTTCTTT.

The chain links TRBV2 to TRBJ2-5; the match to TRBD2 covers 9 bases. V gave up 3 bases and J gave up 5 bases; unmatched junction bases: 7. The CDR3 has 15 amino acids. CDR1 is SNHLY and CDR2 is FYNNEI in the germline V gene. The CDR3 region has the DNA TGTGCCAGCAGTGAGCGGCTAGCGGGAAGGGAGACCCAGTACTTC. Its protein product is CASSERLAGRETQYF.

The CDR3 region is CASSRINTEAFF. The CDR3 region has the DNA TGTGCCAGCTCTAGGATCAACACTGAAGCTTTCTTT. The V gene is TRBV6-5, the J gene TRBJ1-1; D is ambiguous. Looked up from germline, CDR1 is MNHEY and CDR2 is SVGAGI. The CDR3 sequence is 12 residues long. The germline V and J ends were trimmed by 8 bases and 2 bases, with 9 bases remaining between them.

CDR3 sequence (DNA): TGTGCCAGCAGTTCTTCCCGGGACACTAGACCCGGGACTAGCAGGTACGAGCAGTACTTC. Amino acids: CASSSSRDTRPGTSRYEQYF. The chain uses TRBV27 and TRBJ2-7; 9 nucleotides match TRBD2. V was clipped by 4 bases and J by 4 bases; unmatched bases: 23. Looked up from germline, CDR1 is MNHEY and CDR2 is SMNVEV (reference sequence). The CDR3 runs to 20 residues.

The genes are TRBV6-5 and TRBJ2-2; perhaps TRBD2 as D (6 bases). The CDR3 contains 14 residues. The V end lost 6 bases, the J end lost 5 bases, and 13 bases lay between the germline ends. CDR1 is MNHEY and CDR2 is SVGAGI in the germline V gene. CDR3 sequence reads: CASRRDDRTGELFF. CDR3 nucleotides: TGTGCCAGCAGGCGGGACGATCGGACCGGGGAGCTGTTTTTT.

The chain combines TRBV6-5 with TRBJ2-1, with TRBD2 identical over 13 bases. Germline V gene sequence: CDR1 MNHEY, CDR2 SVGAGI. The V segment lost 6 bases and the J segment 15 bases; nucleotides outside the gene matches: 11. The CDR3 is 14 amino acids. DNA of the CDR3: TGTGCCAGCAGCACCGGGACTAGCGGGAAAAATTGGTTCTTC. Translating it yields CASSTGTSGKNWFF.

This chain joins TRBV9 and TRBJ1-1; D remains ambiguous. The CDR3 is 15 residues long. V was clipped by 4 bases and J by 4 bases, with 17 bases between them. Germline CDR1 and CDR2: SGDLS and YYNGEE. The CDR3 here is CASSPAGGRTTEAFF. CDR3 coding DNA: TGTGCCAGCAGCCCAGCGGGCGGAAGAACCACTGAAGCTTTCTTT.

This chain uses TRBV19 with TRBJ2-5, with 11 bases matching TRBD2. Germline trimming cut 6 bases from V and 4 bases from J; bases unmatched to any gene: 1. The CDR3 contains 13 residues. Germline assignment: CDR1 LNHDA and CDR2 SQIVND (reference sequence). The CDR3 loop is CASSGLAGETQYF. Here the CDR3 DNA reads TGTGCCAGTAGCGGACTAGCGGGAGAGACCCAGTACTTC.

The rearrangement links TRBV3-1 (or the pseudogene TRBV3-2) to TRBJ1-5; tentative D call: TRBD1 (5 bases). The germline gives CDR1 LGHDT, CDR2 YNNKEL (reference sequence). V was shortened by 3 bases and J by 4 bases, with 7 bases between the two germline ends. The CDR3 is 13 amino acids. This chain's CDR3 is CASSQGLNQPQHF. The CDR3 DNA reads as TGTGCCAGCAGCCAGGGACTAAATCAGCCCCAGCATTTT.

This chain joins TRBV2 and TRBJ2-1; TRBD2 matches at 11 bases. Germline V gene data show CDR1 as SNHLY and CDR2 as FYNNEI. The CDR3 extends over 14 amino acids. V was pared by 6 bases and J by 9 bases, with 7 bases of the junction left unmatched. The CDR3 bases are TGTGCCAGCAGACCTAGCGGGAGGAGGCGTGAGCAGTTCTTC. It specifies CASRPSGRRREQFF.

About this clone: The sample carries other DNA sequences with the same CDR3. The chain links TRBV30 to TRBJ2-7; 13 bases line up with TRBD2. The length of the CDR3 is 15 residues. Germline V gene data show CDR1 as GTSNPN and CDR2 as SVGIG (reference sequence). Losses at the gene ends were 2 bases for V and 3 bases for J; bases not matched to a gene: 4. In DNA form, the CDR3 reads TGTGCCTGGAGTAGGGGGACTAGCGGGAACTACGAGCAGTACTTC. This codes for CAWSRGTSGNYEQYF.